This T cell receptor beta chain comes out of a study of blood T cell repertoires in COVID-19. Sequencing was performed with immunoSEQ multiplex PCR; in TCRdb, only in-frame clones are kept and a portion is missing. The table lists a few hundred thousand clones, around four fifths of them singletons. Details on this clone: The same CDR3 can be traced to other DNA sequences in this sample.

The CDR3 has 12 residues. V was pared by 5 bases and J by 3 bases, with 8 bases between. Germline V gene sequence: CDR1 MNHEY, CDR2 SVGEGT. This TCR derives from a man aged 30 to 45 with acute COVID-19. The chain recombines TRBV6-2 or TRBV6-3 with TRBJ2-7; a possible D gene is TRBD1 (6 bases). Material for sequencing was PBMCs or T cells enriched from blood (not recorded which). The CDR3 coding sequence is TGTGCCAGCAGTCCACAGGGCTACGAGCAGTACGTC. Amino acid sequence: CASSPQGYEQYV.